The next 17 T cell receptor beta chains were all read from a single sample in a study of radiotherapy plus CTLA-4 blockade in lung cancer. Data came from immunoSEQ multiplex PCR; TCRdb stores just in-frame clones and leaves some out. Found here are about 98,000 clones, roughly four fifths of them singletons; the top ten hold under 4%. The sample consisted of peripheral blood, taken from a patient treated with radiotherapy plus ipilimumab. The receptors originated from a human donor with non-small cell lung cancer who had a partial response to radiotherapy plus ipilimumab.

The chain has TRBV19 and TRBJ2-5; 13 nucleotides align to TRBD2. The CDR3 has 15 residues. Germline V gene sequence: CDR1 LNHDA, CDR2 SQIVND (reference sequence). V trimming: 9 bases; J trimming: 4 bases; junction bases outside the gene matches: 8. CDR3 DNA: TGTGCCAGGTCAGTCCGGACTAGCGGGAGAGAGACCCAGTACTTC. Protein sequence: CARSVRTSGRETQYF. Variable domain in full (rest from reference TRBV19 and TRBJ2-5): DGGITQSPKYLFRKEGQNVTLSCEQNLNHDAMYWYRQDPGQGLRLIYYSQIVNDFQKGDIAEGYSVSREKKESFPLTVTSAQKNPTAFYLCARSVRTSGRETQYFGPGTRLLVL.

The V gene is TRBV29-1, the J gene TRBJ1-2; a possible D gene is TRBD1 (6 bases). Germline V lookup: CDR1 SQVTM, CDR2 ANQGSEA. Trimming left V 6 bases short and J 7 bases short, with 15 bases between. The CDR3 is 12 amino acids. As DNA, the CDR3 is TGCAGCGTGGCTACAGGGCAGCGTGGCTACACCTTC. As protein: CSVATGQRGYTF.

This sequence joins TRBV9 and TRBJ2-7, with TRBD2 identical over 8 bases. Trimming removed 4 bases from V and 7 bases from J; junction bases left unmatched: 13. The CDR3 runs to 15 residues. CDR1 is SGDLS, CDR2 YYNGEE, per germline. The CDR3 nucleotides read TGTGCCAGCAGCCTCTCCCCCAGCGGGAGAGAGGAGCAGTACTTC. This gives the protein CASSLSPSGREEQYF.

V usage is TRBV5-1 and J usage is TRBJ2-2; TRBD2 might be the D (5 bases). The V end was cut by 3 bases, the J end by 1 base, with 10 bases between. Per the germline V gene, CDR1 is SGHRS and CDR2 is YFSETQ. CDR3 size: 15 residues. The CDR3 sequence: CASSSAGKNTGELFF. The CDR3 DNA follows: TGCGCCAGCAGCTCGGCCGGGAAGAACACCGGGGAGCTGTTTTTT.

This rearrangement joins TRBV2 to TRBJ2-5, with D maybe TRBD2 (6 bases). In germline, CDR1 is SNHLY, CDR2 FYNNEI. This CDR3 spans 15 amino acids. Trimming cost V 3 bases and J 4 bases, with 15 bases left between them. The CDR3 protein is CASSEEGSTRETQYF. The CDR3 nucleotides are TGTGCCAGCAGTGAGGAGGGCTCTACCCGAGAGACCCAGTACTTC.

This chain connects TRBV5-1 to TRBJ2-7; the match to TRBD2 covers 8 bases. The germline V gene encodes CDR1 SGHRS and CDR2 YFSETQ. The length of the CDR3 is 15 residues. Trimming removed 0 bases from V and 4 bases from J; junction bases left unmatched: 6. The CDR3 spells CASSLDSGAAYEQYF. The CDR3 DNA follows: TGCGCCAGCAGCTTGGATAGCGGGGCGGCATACGAGCAGTACTTC.

The chain carries TRBV5-4 and TRBJ2-2, with TRBD2 matching 9 bases. Per the germline V gene, CDR1 is SGHNT and CDR2 is YYREEE (reference sequence). V lost 0 bases and J lost 6; bases outside the gene matches: 3. The CDR3 covers 15 residues. The CDR3 nucleotides read TGTGCCAGCAGCTTGGGGGGGACTAGCCCCGGGGAGCTGTTTTTT. As protein: CASSLGGTSPGELFF. Full variable domain (rest looked up from reference TRBV5-4 and TRBJ2-2): ETGVTQSPTHLIKTRGQQVTLRCSSQSGHNTVSWYQQALGQGPQFIFQYYREEENGRGNFPPRFSGLQFPNYSSELNVNALELDDSALYLCASSLGGTSPGELFFGEGSRLTVL.

The chain recombines TRBV6-1 with TRBJ2-5, with TRBD2 matching 8 bases. Germline CDR1 is MNHNS and CDR2 is SASEGT. The J segment lost 4 bases and the V segment lost 3 bases, leaving 7 bases of the junction unmatched. The CDR3 is 15 residues long. Written as DNA, the CDR3 is TGTGCCAGCAGTGATTCGGGGGGGAGGGGAGAGACCCAGTACTTC. Translating it yields CASSDSGGRGETQYF.

This clone was seen just once. The rearrangement joins TRBV7-2 to TRBJ2-1; D call uncertain. V was trimmed by 5 bases and J by 9 bases, leaving 11 bases between them. In germline, CDR1 is SGHTA, CDR2 FQGNSA. CDR3 size: 12 residues. The CDR3 spells CASSVSRVEQFF. The CDR3 DNA follows: TGTGCCAGCAGCGTGAGTCGGGTTGAGCAGTTCTTC.

J is TRBJ1-2 and V is TRBV18; TRBD1 is a possible D gene (5 bases). CDR1 is KGHSH and CDR2 is LQKENI in the germline V gene. V dropped 0 bases and J dropped 3 bases, with 8 bases sitting between them. CDR3 length: 14 residues. The CDR3 is CASSPPGQDYGYTF. CDR3 bases: TGTGCCAGCTCACCACCGGGGCAGGACTATGGCTACACCTTC.

The V gene is TRBV5-5, the J gene TRBJ1-4; TRBD1 agrees at 7 bases. The CDR3 spans 16 residues. The V gene's germline CDR1 is SGHKS and CDR2 YYEKEE (reference sequence). V lost 4 bases to trimming and J lost 8 bases; unmatched junction nucleotides: 14. CDR3 in amino acids: CASSIRPGTVFEKLFF. The CDR3 region has the DNA TGTGCCAGCAGCATACGTCCCGGGACAGTGTTCGAAAAACTGTTTTTT.

The chain has TRBV9 and TRBJ2-2; TRBD2 agrees at 11 bases. Germline V lookup: CDR1 SGDLS, CDR2 YYNGEE. This CDR3 has 15 residues. The ends lost 0 bases at V and 8 bases at J; junction bases unmatched: 3. The CDR3 region is CASSVGGLAAGELFF. CDR3 nucleotides: TGTGCCAGCAGCGTAGGGGGACTAGCGGCTGGGGAGCTGTTTTTT.

The chain joins TRBV30 to TRBJ1-3; tentative D call: TRBD1 (5 bases). The CDR3 length is 14 residues. In germline, CDR1 is GTSNPN, CDR2 SVGIG (reference sequence). V lost 4 bases, J lost 3 bases, and 13 bases lay in between. DNA of the CDR3: TGTGCCTGGAAGTTTTCAGGGTATGGAAACACCATATATTTT. This translates into CAWKFSGYGNTIYF.

The chain combines TRBV6-5 with TRBJ2-7; possible D gene TRBD1, 6 bases. V lost 7 bases and J 1 base, leaving 11 bases between the germline ends. CDR3 length: 13 residues. Germline CDR1 and CDR2: MNHEY and SVGAGI. CDR3 nucleotide sequence: TGTGCCAGCAAGGACAGAGTTTCCTACGAGCAGTACTTC. It codes for CASKDRVSYEQYF.

The rearrangement links TRBV5-5 to TRBJ1-2, with 9 bases lining up with TRBD1. In germline, CDR1 is SGHKS, CDR2 YYEKEE (reference sequence). J gave up 2 bases and V 4 bases, and 12 bases lay outside the gene matches. The CDR3 covers 17 residues. The CDR3 DNA reads TGTGCCAGCAGCCTCCGGGACAGGGATACGCCGAACTATGGCTACACCTTC. This encodes CASSLRDRDTPNYGYTF.

V usage is TRBV7-9 and J usage is TRBJ2-5, with D maybe TRBD2 (6 bases). The germline V and J ends were trimmed by 3 bases and 6 bases, with 17 bases remaining between them. Germline loops: CDR1 SEHNR, CDR2 FQNEAQ (reference sequence). This CDR3 has 15 residues. The CDR3 DNA is TGTGCCAGCAGCTTCGATGGGCGGGATAGGAAGACCCAGTACTTC. Its translation: CASSFDGRDRKTQYF. The full variable domain, in which reference TRBV7-9 and TRBJ2-5 provide the parts outside the CDR3, is DTGVSQNPRHKITKRGQNVTFRCDPISEHNRLYWYRQTLGQGPEFLTYFQNEAQLEKSRLLSDRFSAERPKGSFSTLEIQRTEQGDSAMYLCASSFDGRDRKTQYFGPGTRLLVL.

The V and J genes are TRBV9 and TRBJ2-3, with 8 bases lining up with TRBD1. The V gene's germline CDR1 is SGDLS and CDR2 YYNGEE. J was trimmed by 1 base and V by 3 bases; bases with no gene match: 4. This CDR3 is 15 amino acids long. The CDR3 loop reads CASSGYRGGTDTQYF. CDR3 nucleotides: TGTGCCAGCAGCGGATACAGGGGGGGCACAGATACGCAGTATTTT.